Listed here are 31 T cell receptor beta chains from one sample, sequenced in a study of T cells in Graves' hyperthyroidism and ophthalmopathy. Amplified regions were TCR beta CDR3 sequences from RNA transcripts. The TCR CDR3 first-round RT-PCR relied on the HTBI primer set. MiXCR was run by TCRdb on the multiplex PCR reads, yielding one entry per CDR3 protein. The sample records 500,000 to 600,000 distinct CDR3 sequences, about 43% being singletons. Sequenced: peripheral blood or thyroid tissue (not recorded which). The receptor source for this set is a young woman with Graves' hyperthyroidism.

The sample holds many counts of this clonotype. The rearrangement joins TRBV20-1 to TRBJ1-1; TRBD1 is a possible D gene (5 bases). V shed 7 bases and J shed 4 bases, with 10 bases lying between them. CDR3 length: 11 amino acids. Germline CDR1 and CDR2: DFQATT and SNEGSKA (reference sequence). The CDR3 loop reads CSGGGTTEAFF. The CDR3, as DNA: TGCAGTGGGGGAGGGACCACTGAAGCTTTCTTT.

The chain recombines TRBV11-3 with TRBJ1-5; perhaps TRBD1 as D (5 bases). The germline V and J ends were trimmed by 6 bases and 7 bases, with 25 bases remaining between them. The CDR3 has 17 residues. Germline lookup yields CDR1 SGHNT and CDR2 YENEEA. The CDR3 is CASRHGTSGKSEQPQHF. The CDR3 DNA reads TGTGCCAGCAGACACGGGACTAGCGGGAAGAGTGAGCAGCCCCAGCATTTT. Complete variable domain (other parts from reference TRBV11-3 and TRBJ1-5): EAGVVQSPRYKIIEKKQPVAFWCNPISGHNTLYWYLQNLGQGPELLIRYENEEAVDDSQLPKDRFSAERLKGVDSTLKIQPAELGDSAVYLCASRHGTSGKSEQPQHFGDGTRLSIL.

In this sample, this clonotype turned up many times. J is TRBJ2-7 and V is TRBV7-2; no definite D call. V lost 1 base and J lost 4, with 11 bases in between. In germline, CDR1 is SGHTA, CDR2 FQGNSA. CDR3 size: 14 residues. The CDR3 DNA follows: TGTGCCAGCAGCTTAGTAACTACGGAATACGAGCAGTACTTC. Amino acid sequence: CASSLVTTEYEQYF.

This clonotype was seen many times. CDR3 bases: TGTGCCAGCAGCTTGGATGTGAGACTGAACACTGAAGCTTTCTTT. This gives the protein CASSLDVRLNTEAFF. This rearrangement joins TRBV5-8 to TRBJ1-1; D is undetermined. CDR3 length: 15 amino acids. Per germline, CDR1 SGHTS and CDR2 YDEGEE. Trimming pared 0 bases from V and 0 bases from J, leaving 9 bases between.

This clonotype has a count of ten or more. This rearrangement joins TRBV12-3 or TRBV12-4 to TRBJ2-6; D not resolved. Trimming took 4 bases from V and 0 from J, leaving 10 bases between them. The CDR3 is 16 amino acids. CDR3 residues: CASSSRLISGANVLTF. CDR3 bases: TGTGCCAGCAGTTCTCGACTGATCTCTGGGGCCAACGTCCTGACTTTC.

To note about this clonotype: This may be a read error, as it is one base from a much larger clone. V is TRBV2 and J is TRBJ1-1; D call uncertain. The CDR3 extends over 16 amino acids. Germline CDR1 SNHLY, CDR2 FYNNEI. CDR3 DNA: TGTGCCAGCAGTCCTCGGACGGCATCTGCGAACACTGAAGATTTCTTT. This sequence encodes CASSPRTASANTEDFF. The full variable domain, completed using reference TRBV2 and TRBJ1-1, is EPEVTQTPSHQVTQMGQEVILRCVPISNHLYFYWYRQILGQKVEFLVSFYNNEISEKSEIFDDQFSVERPDGSNFTLKIRSTKLEDSAMYFCASSPRTASANTEDFFGQGTRLTVV.

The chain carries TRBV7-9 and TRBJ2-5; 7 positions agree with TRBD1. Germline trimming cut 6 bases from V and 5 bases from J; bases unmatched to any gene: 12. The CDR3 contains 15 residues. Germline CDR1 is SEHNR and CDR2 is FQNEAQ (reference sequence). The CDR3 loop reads CASRATGAYNETQYF. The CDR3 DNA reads TGTGCCAGCAGGGCCACAGGGGCCTACAATGAGACCCAGTACTTC.

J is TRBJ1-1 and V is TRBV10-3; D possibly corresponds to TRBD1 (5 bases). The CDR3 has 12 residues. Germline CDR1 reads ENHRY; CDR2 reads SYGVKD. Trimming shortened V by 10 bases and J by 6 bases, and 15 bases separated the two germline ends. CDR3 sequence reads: CASTVWGAEAFF. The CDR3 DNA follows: TGTGCCAGCACCGTTTGGGGGGCTGAAGCTTTCTTT.

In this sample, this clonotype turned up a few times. This chain's CDR3 is CASSLVVTANSPLHF. The CDR3 DNA sequence: TGTGCCAGCTCACTGGTTGTGACAGCTAATTCACCCCTCCACTTT. The chain employs TRBV18 and TRBJ1-6; a possible D gene is TRBD1 (5 bases). Trimming cost V 4 bases and J 6 bases, with 13 bases left between them. The CDR3 extends over 15 amino acids. Germline lookup yields CDR1 KGHSH and CDR2 LQKENI.

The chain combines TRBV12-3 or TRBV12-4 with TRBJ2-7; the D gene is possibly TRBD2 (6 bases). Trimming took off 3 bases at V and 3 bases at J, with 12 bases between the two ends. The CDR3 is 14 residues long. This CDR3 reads CASSLGGPRYEQYF. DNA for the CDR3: TGTGCCAGCAGTTTGGGGGGACCGCGCTACGAGCAGTACTTC.

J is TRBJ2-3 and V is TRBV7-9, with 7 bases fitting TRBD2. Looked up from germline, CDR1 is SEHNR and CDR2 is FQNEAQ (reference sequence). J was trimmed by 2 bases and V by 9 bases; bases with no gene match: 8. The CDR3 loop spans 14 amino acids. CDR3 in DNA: TGTGCCAGTAGTATTGCGGGAGCCACAGATACGCAGTATTTT. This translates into CASSIAGATDTQYF.

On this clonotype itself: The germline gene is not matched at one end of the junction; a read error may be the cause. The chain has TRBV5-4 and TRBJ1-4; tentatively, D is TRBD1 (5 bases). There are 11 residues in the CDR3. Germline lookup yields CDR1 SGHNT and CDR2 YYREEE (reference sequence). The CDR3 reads CASSAGADTLF. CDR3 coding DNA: TGTGCCAGCAGCGCCGGGGCGGACACCCTTTTT.

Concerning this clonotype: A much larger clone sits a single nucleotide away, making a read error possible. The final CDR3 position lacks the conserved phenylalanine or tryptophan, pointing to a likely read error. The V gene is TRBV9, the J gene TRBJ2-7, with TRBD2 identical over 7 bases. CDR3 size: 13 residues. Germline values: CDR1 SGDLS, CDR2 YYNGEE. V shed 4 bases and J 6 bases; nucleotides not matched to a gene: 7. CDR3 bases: TGTGCCAGCAGCACTTTCCCGGGGGGCGAGCAGTACCTC. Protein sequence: CASSTFPGGEQYL.

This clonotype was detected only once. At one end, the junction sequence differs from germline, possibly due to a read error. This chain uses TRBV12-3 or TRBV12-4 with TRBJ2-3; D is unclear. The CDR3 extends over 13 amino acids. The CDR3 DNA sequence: TGTGCCAGCAGTTTAGCTAGCATAGATACGCAGTATTTT. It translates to CASSLASIDTQYF.

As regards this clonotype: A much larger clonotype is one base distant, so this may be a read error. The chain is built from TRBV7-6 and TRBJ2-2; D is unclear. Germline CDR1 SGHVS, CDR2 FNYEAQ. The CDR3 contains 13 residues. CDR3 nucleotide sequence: TGTACCAGCAGCAACCAGGTTACCGGGGAGCTGTTTTTT. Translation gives CTSSNQVTGELFF.

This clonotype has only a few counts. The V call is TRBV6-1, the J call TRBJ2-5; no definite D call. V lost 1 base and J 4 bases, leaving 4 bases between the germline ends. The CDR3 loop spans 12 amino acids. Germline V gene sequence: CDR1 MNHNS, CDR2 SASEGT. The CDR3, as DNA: TGTGCCAGCAGTGAAGGCACAGAGACCCAGTACTTC. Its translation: CASSEGTETQYF.

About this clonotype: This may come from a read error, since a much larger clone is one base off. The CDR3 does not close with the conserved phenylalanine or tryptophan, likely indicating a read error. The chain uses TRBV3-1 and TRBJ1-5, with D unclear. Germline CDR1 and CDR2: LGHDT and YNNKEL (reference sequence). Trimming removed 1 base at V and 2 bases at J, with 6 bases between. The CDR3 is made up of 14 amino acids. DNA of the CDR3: TGTGCCAGCAGCCAAGGTTTAGGCAATCAGCCCCAGCATCTT. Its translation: CASSQGLGNQPQHL.

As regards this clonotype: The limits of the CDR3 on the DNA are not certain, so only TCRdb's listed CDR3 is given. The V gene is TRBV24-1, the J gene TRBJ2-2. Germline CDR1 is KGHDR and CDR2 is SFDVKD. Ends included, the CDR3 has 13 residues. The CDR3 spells CATSDFGAGELFF.

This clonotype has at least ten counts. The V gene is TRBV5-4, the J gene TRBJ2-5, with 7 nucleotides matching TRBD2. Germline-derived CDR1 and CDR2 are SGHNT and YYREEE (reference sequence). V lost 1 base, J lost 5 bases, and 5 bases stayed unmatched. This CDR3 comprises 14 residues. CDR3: CASSLNDGGETQYF. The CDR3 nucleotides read TGTGCCAGCAGCTTGAACGACGGGGGGGAGACCCAGTACTTC.

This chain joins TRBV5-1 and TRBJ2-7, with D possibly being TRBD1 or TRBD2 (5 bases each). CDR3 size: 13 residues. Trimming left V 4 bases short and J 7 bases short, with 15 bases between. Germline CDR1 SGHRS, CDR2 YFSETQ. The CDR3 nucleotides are TGCGCCAGCAGCCTGGGACCTATCGATGAGCAGTACTTC. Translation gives CASSLGPIDEQYF.

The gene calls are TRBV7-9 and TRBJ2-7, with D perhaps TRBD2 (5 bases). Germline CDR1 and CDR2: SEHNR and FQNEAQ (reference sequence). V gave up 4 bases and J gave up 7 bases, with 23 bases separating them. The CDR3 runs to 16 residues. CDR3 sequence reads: CASSSWLGGGDNEQYF. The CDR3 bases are TGTGCCAGCAGCTCGTGGTTAGGCGGAGGCGACAATGAGCAGTACTTC.

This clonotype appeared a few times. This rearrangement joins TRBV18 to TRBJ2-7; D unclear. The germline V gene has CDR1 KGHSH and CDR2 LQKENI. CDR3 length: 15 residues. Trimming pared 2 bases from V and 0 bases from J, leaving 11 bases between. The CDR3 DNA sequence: TGTGCCAGCTCACCAACGCGCAGTAGCTCCTACGAGCAGTACTTC. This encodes CASSPTRSSSYEQYF.

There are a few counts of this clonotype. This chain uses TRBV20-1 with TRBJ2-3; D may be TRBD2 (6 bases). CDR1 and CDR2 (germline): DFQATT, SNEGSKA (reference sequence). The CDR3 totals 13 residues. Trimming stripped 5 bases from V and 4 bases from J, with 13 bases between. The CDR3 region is CSAPPRGPDTQYF. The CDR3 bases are TGCAGTGCTCCTCCGCGGGGCCCAGATACGCAGTATTTT.

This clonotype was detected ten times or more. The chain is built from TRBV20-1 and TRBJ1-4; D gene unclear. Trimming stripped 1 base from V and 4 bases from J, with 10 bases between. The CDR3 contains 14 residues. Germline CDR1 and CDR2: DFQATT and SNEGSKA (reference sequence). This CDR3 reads CSARGSSHNEKLFF. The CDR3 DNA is TGCAGTGCTAGAGGAAGCAGCCATAATGAAAAACTGTTTTTT.

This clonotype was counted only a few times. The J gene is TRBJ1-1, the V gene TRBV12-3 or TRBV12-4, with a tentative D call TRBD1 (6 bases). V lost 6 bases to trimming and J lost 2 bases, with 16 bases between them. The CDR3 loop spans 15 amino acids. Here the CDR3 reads CASSLSYRVNTEAFF. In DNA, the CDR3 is TGTGCCAGCAGCTTGTCTTACAGGGTAAACACTGAAGCTTTCTTT.

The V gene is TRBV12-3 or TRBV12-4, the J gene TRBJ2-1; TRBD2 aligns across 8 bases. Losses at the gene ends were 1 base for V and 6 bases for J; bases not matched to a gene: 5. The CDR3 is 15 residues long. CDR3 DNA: TGTGCCAGCAGTTTAGTACTAGCGGAGGGCAATGAGCAGTTCTTC. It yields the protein CASSLVLAEGNEQFF.

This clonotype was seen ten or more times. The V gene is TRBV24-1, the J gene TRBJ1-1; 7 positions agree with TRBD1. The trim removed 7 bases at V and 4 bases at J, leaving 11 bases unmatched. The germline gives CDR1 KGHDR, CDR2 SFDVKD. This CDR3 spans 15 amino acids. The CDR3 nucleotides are TGTGCCACCAGCCCCGGGACAGCCACCGGCACTGAAGCTTTCTTT. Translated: CATSPGTATGTEAFF.

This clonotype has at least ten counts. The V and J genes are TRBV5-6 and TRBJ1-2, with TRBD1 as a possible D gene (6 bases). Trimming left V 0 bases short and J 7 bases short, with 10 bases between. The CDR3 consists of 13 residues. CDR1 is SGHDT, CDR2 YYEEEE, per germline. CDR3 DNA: TGTGCCAGCAGCTTGGCCGAGGGGGTTGGCTACACCTTC. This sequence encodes CASSLAEGVGYTF.

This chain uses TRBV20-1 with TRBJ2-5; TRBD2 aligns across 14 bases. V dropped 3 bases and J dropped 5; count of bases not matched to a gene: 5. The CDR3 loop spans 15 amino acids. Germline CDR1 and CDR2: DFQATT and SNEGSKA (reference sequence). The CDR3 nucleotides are TGCAGTGCTAGGGGGACTAGCGGGAGTTATGAGACCCAGTACTTC. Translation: CSARGTSGSYETQYF.

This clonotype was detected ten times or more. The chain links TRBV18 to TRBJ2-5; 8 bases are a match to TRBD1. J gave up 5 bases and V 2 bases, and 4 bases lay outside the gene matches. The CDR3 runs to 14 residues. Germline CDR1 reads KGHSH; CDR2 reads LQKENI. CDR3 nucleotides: TGTGCCAGCTCACCAGAGACAGGGGATGAGACCCAGTACTTC. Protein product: CASSPETGDETQYF.

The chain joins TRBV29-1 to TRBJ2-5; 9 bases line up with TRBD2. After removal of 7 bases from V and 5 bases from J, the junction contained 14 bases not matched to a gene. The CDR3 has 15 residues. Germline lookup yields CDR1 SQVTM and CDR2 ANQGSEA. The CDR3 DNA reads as TGCAGCGAGAAGACTAGCGGATGGGCGGAGGAGACCCAGTACTTC. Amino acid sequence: CSEKTSGWAEETQYF.